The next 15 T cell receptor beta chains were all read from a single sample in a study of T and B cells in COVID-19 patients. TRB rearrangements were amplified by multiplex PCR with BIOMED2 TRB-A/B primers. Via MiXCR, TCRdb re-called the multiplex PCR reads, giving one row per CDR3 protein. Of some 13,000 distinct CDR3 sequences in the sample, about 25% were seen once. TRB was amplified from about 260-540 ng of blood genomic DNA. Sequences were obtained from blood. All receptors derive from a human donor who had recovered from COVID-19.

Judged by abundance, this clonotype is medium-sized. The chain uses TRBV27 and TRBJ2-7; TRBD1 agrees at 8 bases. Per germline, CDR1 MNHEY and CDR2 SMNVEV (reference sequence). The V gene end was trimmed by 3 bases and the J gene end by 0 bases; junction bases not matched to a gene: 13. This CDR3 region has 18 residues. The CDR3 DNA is TGTGCCAGCAGTTTCACACCGCCGGACAGGGCGAGCTCCTACGAGCAGTACTTC. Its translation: CASSFTPPDRASSYEQYF.

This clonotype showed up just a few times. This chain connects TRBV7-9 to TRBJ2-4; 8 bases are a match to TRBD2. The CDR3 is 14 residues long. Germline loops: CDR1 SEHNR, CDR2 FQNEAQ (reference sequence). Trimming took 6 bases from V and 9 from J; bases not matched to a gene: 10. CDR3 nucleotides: TGTGCCAGCAGTTACTCCGGGGGGGAGGGCATTCAGTACTTC. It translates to CASSYSGGEGIQYF.

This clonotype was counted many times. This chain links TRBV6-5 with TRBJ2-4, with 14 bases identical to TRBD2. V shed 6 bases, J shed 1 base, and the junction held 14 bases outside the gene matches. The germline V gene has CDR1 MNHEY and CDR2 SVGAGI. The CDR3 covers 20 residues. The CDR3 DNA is TGTGCCAGCAGCTATCTGACTAGCGGGAGGGCCGGTTTGGCCAAAAACATTCAGTACTTC. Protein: CASSYLTSGRAGLAKNIQYF.

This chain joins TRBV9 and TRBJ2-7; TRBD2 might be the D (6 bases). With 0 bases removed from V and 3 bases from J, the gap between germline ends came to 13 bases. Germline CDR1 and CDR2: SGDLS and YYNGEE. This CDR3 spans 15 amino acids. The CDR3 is CASSVGAGPLYEQYF. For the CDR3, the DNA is TGTGCCAGCAGCGTAGGGGCGGGACCCCTCTACGAGCAGTACTTC.

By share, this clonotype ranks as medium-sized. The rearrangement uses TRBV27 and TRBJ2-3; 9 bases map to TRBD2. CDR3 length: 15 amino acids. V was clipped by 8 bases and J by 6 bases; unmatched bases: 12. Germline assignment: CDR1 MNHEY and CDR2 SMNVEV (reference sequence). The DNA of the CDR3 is TGTGCCAGCCTAGGCGGGACTAGCAGTGTTGATACGCAGTATTTT. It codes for CASLGGTSSVDTQYF.

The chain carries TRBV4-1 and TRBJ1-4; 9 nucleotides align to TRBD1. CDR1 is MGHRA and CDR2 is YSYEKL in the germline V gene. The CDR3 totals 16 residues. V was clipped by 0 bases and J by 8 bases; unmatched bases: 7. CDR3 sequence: CASSQEPGTGMEKLFF. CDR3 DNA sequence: TGCGCCAGCAGCCAAGAACCCGGGACAGGGATGGAAAAACTGTTTTTT.

The CDR3 loop reads CATSAAGGSEQYF. CDR3 DNA sequence: TGTGCCACCAGTGCAGCGGGAGGGAGCGAGCAGTACTTC. The chain joins TRBV24-1 to TRBJ2-7, with 10 bases identical to TRBD2. Trimming removed 5 bases from V and 6 bases from J; junction bases left unmatched: 3. The germline V gene has CDR1 KGHDR and CDR2 SFDVKD. The CDR3 is 13 amino acids.

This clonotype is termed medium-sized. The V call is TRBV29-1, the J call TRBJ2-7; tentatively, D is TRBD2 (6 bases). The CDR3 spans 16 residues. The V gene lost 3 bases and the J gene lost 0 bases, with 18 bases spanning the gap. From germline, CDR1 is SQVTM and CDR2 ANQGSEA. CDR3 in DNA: TGCAGCGTTGAGGGGGGTACACATCCTTGCTCCTACGAGCAGTACTTC. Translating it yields CSVEGGTHPCSYEQYF.

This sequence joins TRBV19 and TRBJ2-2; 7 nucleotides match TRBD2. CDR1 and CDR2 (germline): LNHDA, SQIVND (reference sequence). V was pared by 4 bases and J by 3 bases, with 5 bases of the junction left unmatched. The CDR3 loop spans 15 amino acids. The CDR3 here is CASSSLAGDTGELFF. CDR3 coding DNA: TGTGCCAGTAGTAGCCTTGCGGGGGACACCGGGGAGCTGTTTTTT. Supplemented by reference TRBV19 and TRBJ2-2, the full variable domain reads DGGITQSPKYLFRKEGQNVTLSCEQNLNHDAMYWYRQDPGQGLRLIYYSQIVNDFQKGDIAEGYSVSREKKESFPLTVTSAQKNPTAFYLCASSSLAGDTGELFFGEGSRLTVL.

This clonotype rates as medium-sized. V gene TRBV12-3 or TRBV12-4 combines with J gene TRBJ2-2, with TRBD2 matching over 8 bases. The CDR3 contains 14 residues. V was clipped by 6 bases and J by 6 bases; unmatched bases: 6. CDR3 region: CASRNRLASGELFF. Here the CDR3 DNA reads TGTGCCAGCAGAAACAGACTAGCGTCCGGGGAGCTGTTTTTT.

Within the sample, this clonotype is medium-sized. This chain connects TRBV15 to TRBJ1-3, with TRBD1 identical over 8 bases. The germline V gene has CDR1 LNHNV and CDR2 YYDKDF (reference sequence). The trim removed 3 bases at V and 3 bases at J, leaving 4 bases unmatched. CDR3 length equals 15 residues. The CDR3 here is CATSSARGHGNTIYF. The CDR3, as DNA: TGTGCCACCAGCAGCGCCAGGGGGCATGGAAACACCATATATTTT.

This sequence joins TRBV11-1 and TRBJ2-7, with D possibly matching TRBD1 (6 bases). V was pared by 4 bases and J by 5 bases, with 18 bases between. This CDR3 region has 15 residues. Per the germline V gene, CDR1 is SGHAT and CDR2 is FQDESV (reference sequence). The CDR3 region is CASSSWSVTGHEQYF. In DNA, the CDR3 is TGTGCCAGCAGCTCGTGGTCAGTGACAGGTCACGAGCAGTACTTC.

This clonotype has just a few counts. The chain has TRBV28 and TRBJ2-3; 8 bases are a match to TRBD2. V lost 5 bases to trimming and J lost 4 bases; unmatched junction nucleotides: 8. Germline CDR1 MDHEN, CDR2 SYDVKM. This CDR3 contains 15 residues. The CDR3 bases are TGTGCCAGCAGTCTCGCGGGGGGCCACGCAGATACGCAGTATTTT. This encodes CASSLAGGHADTQYF.

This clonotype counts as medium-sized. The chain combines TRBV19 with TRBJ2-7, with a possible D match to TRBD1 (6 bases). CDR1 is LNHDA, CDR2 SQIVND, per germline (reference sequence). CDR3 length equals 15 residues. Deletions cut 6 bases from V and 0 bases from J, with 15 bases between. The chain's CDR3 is CASSPGHATSYEQYF. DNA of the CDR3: TGTGCCAGTAGCCCGGGACACGCGACCTCCTACGAGCAGTACTTC.

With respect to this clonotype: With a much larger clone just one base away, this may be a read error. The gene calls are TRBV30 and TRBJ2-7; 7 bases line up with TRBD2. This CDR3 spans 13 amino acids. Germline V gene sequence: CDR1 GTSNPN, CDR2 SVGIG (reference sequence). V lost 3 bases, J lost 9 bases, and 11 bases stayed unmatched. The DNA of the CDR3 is TGTGCCTGGAGGAAAACTAGCGAGATTGGGCAGTACTTC. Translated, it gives CAWRKTSEIGQYF. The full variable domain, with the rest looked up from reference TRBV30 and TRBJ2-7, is SQTIHQWPATLVQPVGSPLSLECTVEGTSNPNLYWYRQAAGRGLQLLFYSVGIGQISSEVPQNLSASRPQDRQFILSSKKLLLSDSGFYLCAWRKTSEIGQYFGPGTRLTVT.